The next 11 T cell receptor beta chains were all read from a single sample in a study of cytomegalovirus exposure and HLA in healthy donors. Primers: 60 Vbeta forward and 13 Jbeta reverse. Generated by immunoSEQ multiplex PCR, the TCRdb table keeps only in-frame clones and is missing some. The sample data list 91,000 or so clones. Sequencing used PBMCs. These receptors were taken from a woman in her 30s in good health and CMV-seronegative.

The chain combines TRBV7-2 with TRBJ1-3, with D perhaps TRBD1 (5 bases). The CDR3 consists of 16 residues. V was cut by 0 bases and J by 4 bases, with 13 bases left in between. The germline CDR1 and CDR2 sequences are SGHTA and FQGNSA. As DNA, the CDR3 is TGTGCCAGCAGCTTAGCCGGGCAGGGACTAGGAAACACCATATATTTT. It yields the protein CASSLAGQGLGNTIYF.

CDR3 sequence (DNA): TGTGCCAGCAGCCCGGACAGGAAGGATACGCAGTATTTT. It is translated as CASSPDRKDTQYF. V usage is TRBV7-6 and J usage is TRBJ2-3; 7 bases fit TRBD1. Germline lookup yields CDR1 SGHVS and CDR2 FNYEAQ. The CDR3 extends over 13 amino acids. The junction had 5 bases not matched to a gene; V was cut back by 5 bases and J by 6 bases.

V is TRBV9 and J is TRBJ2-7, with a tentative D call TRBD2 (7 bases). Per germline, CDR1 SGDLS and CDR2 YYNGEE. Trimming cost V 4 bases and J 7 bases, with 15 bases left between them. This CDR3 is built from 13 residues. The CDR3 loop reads CASSSGGPQEQYF. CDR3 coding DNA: TGTGCCAGCAGCTCCGGGGGGCCTCAGGAGCAGTACTTC.

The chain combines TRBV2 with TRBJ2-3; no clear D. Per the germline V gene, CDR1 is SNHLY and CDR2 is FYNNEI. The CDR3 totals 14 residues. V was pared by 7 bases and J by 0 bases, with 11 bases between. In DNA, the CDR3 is TGTGCCAGCACGGCGGAAATGAGCACAGATACGCAGTATTTT. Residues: CASTAEMSTDTQYF.

Here the CDR3 DNA reads TGTGCCAGTAGTCCCCAGCTTAGCTCGAAGACCCAGTACTTC. This translates into CASSPQLSSKTQYF. This sequence joins TRBV19 and TRBJ2-5; D remains ambiguous. The V and J ends lost 5 bases and 6 bases respectively, with 16 bases between them. The CDR3 runs to 14 residues. CDR1 LNHDA and CDR2 SQIVND come from the germline V gene (reference sequence).

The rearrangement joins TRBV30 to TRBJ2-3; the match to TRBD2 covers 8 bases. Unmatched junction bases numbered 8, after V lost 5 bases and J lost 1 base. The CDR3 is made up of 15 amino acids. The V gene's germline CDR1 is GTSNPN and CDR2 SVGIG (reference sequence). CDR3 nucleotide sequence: TGTGCCTGGGGCCTCTCTAGCGGGCGCACAGATACGCAGTATTTT. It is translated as CAWGLSSGRTDTQYF.

CDR3 sequence reads: CASSPPPEPQHF. The CDR3 region has the DNA TGTGCCAGCAGTCCCCCCCCAGAACCCCAGCATTTT. The chain employs TRBV28 and TRBJ1-5; D is unclear. Germline V gene lookup returns CDR1 MDHEN and CDR2 SYDVKM. The length of the CDR3 is 12 residues. V was clipped by 5 bases and J by 10 bases, with 12 bases between them.

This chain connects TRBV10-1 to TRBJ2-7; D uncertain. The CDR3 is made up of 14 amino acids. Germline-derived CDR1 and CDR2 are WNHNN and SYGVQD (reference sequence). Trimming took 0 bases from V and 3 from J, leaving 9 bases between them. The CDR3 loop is CASSESPSNYEQYF. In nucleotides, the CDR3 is TGCGCCAGCAGTGAGTCGCCCAGTAACTACGAGCAGTACTTC.

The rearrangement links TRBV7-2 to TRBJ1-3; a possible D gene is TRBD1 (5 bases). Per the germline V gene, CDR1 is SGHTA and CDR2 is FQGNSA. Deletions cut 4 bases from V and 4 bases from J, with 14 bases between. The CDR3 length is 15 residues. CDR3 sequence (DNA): TGTGCCAGCAGCTCCGCGGGGCCGGGCGGAAACACCATATATTTT. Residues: CASSSAGPGGNTIYF.

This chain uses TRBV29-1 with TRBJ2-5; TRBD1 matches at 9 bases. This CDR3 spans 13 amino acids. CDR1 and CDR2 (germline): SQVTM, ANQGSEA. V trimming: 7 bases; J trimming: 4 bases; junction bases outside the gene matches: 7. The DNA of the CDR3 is TGCAGCGGGAACAGGGGGCAGGGAGAGACCCAGTACTTC. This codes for CSGNRGQGETQYF.

The CDR3 nucleotides are TGTGCCAGCAGTCCCACTAGGCTCTCCTACAATGAGCAGTTCTTC. Protein sequence: CASSPTRLSYNEQFF. This chain links TRBV28 with TRBJ2-1; D is possibly TRBD2 (5 bases). Deletions cut 5 bases from V and 0 bases from J, with 11 bases between. This CDR3 contains 15 residues. CDR1 and CDR2 from the germline V gene are MDHEN and SYDVKM.